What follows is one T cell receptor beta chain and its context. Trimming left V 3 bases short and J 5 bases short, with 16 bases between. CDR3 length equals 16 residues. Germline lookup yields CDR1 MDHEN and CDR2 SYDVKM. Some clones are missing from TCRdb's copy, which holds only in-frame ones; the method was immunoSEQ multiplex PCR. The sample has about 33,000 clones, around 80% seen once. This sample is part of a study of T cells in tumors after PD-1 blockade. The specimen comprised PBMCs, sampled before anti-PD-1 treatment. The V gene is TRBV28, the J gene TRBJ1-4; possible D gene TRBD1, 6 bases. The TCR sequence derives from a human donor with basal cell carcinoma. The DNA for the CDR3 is TGTGCCAGCAGTTTTAGGATGCAGGGGAGAAATGAAAAACTGTTTTTT. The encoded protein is CASSFRMQGRNEKLFF.